This T cell receptor (beta chain) was recorded in a study of blood T cell repertoires in COVID-19. The CDR3 has 12 amino acids. Germline CDR1 reads SQVTM; CDR2 reads ANQGSEA. V was shortened by 4 bases and J by 4 bases, with 8 bases between the two germline ends. Data came from immunoSEQ multiplex PCR; TCRdb stores just in-frame clones and leaves some out. Of about 210,000 clones detected, 89% appear once; the ten largest clones hold about 4.8%. This TCR was recovered from a woman aged 40 to 49 with acute or convalescent COVID-19. The sample was peripheral blood. The V gene is TRBV29-1, the J gene TRBJ1-3; D call uncertain. Here the CDR3 reads CSVAGSGNTIYF. The DNA of the CDR3 is TGCAGCGTTGCGGGATCGGGAAACACCATATATTTT.